Below are 23 T cell receptor beta chains sequenced from a single sample in a study of PD-L1 blockade in urothelial cancer. The assay was immunoSEQ multiplex PCR, and TCRdb's table has in-frame clones only and misses some. This table has more than 75,000 clones, approximately 90% appearing once. The sequences come from PBMCs, collected around atezolizumab (anti-PD-L1) treatment. These receptors originate from a man aged 55 to 69 with urothelial cancer.

In this sample, this clone turned up once. The chain has TRBV19 and TRBJ2-1, with a tentative D call TRBD2 (6 bases). Looked up from germline, CDR1 is LNHDA and CDR2 is SQIVND (reference sequence). The CDR3 has 14 amino acids. The V end was cut by 3 bases, the J end by 7 bases, with 13 bases between. CDR3 nucleotides: TGTGCCAGTAGTATCTCGGGACTCTCAAATGAGCAGTTCTTC. It encodes CASSISGLSNEQFF.

This sequence joins TRBV6-4 and TRBJ2-7, with 8 bases that match TRBD1. Germline V gene lookup returns CDR1 MRHNA and CDR2 SNTAGT. Trimming took 2 bases from V and 3 from J; bases not matched to a gene: 12. The CDR3 has 17 residues. The CDR3 nucleotides read TGTGCCAGCAGTGACGGACAGGGTAAAAGGGAGATCTACGAGCAGTACTTC. This gives the protein CASSDGQGKREIYEQYF.

The rearrangement links TRBV2 to TRBJ2-3; 14 nucleotides agree with TRBD2. V gave up 10 bases and J gave up 2 bases; unmatched junction bases: 11. Per germline, CDR1 SNHLY and CDR2 FYNNEI. This CDR3 has 17 residues. The CDR3 coding sequence is TGTGCCACCAAAGGGACTAGCGGGAGCCGTTACACAGATACGCAGTATTTT. Amino acid sequence: CATKGTSGSRYTDTQYF.

V and J are TRBV28 and TRBJ2-3, with TRBD2 as a possible D gene (6 bases). The CDR3 length is 16 residues. Deletions cut 4 bases from V and 2 bases from J, with 16 bases between. Germline V gene sequence: CDR1 MDHEN, CDR2 SYDVKM. CDR3 sequence reads: CASSSSLGSVTDTQYF. CDR3 nucleotides: TGTGCCAGCAGTTCCTCCCTCGGGAGCGTCACAGATACGCAGTATTTT.

CDR3 sequence (DNA): TGCGCCAGCAGCCAAGCCCCGACTGAGGCAGCTTTCTTT. Encoded protein: CASSQAPTEAAFF. The chain combines TRBV4-1 with TRBJ1-1, with D uncertain. Germline V gives CDR1 MGHRA, CDR2 YSYEKL. The germline V and J ends were trimmed by 1 base and 10 bases, with 13 bases remaining between them. The CDR3 sequence is 13 residues long.

V is TRBV9 and J is TRBJ2-7; the match to TRBD2 covers 7 bases. The germline V gene has CDR1 SGDLS and CDR2 YYNGEE. The CDR3 runs to 15 residues. The V and J ends lost 0 bases and 0 bases, in that order; junction bases with no gene match: 3. The chain's CDR3 is CASSVAGGSSYEQYF. The CDR3 coding sequence is TGTGCCAGCAGCGTAGCGGGCGGGAGCTCCTACGAGCAGTACTTC.

The gene calls are TRBV7-3 and TRBJ2-1; TRBD2 matches at 7 bases. Germline values: CDR1 SGHTA, CDR2 FQGTGA. With V trimmed by 1 base and J by 0 bases, 6 bases remained unmatched. This CDR3 spans 17 amino acids. DNA of the CDR3: TGTGCCAGCAGCTTAATGGGGGGGGGACCCTCCTACAATGAGCAGTTCTTC. This codes for CASSLMGGGPSYNEQFF.

This clone was seen a single time. V is TRBV29-1 and J is TRBJ1-4; unclear D gene. Germline-derived CDR1 and CDR2 are SQVTM and ANQGSEA. This CDR3 contains 14 residues. The germline V and J ends were trimmed by 4 bases and 8 bases, with 17 bases remaining between them. The CDR3 DNA reads TGCAGCGTTGGGTCCGGGAATCGAGTCGAAAAACTGTTTTTT. It specifies CSVGSGNRVEKLFF.

This rearrangement joins TRBV9 to TRBJ2-7; TRBD2 agrees at 9 bases. The germline V gene has CDR1 SGDLS and CDR2 YYNGEE. The CDR3 covers 15 residues. J gave up 5 bases and V 5 bases, and 11 bases lay outside the gene matches. CDR3 nucleotide sequence: TGTGCCAGCAGTCCCCCTGGGCGGGAGGGTAACGAGCAGTACTTC. It encodes CASSPPGREGNEQYF.

The V gene is TRBV30, the J gene TRBJ1-3, with D possibly matching TRBD1 (6 bases). The CDR3 contains 14 residues. Trimming cost V 6 bases and J 0 bases, with 12 bases left between them. Germline V gives CDR1 GTSNPN, CDR2 SVGIG (reference sequence). The CDR3 loop is CACQQGFSGNTIYF. The CDR3 DNA reads TGTGCCTGTCAACAGGGCTTCTCTGGAAACACCATATATTTT. Drawing the rest from reference TRBV30 and TRBJ1-3, the complete variable domain is SQTIHQWPATLVQPVGSPLSLECTVEGTSNPNLYWYRQAAGRGLQLLFYSVGIGQISSEVPQNLSASRPQDRQFILSSKKLLLSDSGFYLCACQQGFSGNTIYFGEGSWLTVV.

The genes are TRBV25-1 and TRBJ2-7; tentative D call: TRBD2 (5 bases). Per germline, CDR1 MGHDK and CDR2 SYGVNS. The CDR3 covers 13 residues. Trimming took off 6 bases at V and 6 bases at J, with 15 bases between the two ends. CDR3 in amino acids: CASSSSGLREQYF. CDR3 bases: TGTGCCAGCAGCTCATCTGGACTCCGCGAGCAGTACTTC.

This chain connects TRBV4-1 to TRBJ2-7, with TRBD1 as a possible D gene (6 bases). Trimming took 0 bases from V and 6 from J, leaving 18 bases between them. Germline CDR1 and CDR2: MGHRA and YSYEKL. The CDR3 has 16 residues. The CDR3 spells CASSQDSTGWVVEQYF. In DNA, the CDR3 is TGCGCCAGCAGCCAAGATTCCACAGGGTGGGTCGTCGAGCAGTACTTC.

For the CDR3, the DNA is TGCAGCGTTGATCTTGGACAGGGCTACTACGAGCAGTACTTC. This gives the protein CSVDLGQGYYEQYF. V is TRBV29-1 and J is TRBJ2-7; 8 bases match TRBD1. The CDR3 loop spans 14 amino acids. V shed 3 bases, J shed 3 bases, and the junction held 7 bases outside the gene matches. Per the germline V gene, CDR1 is SQVTM and CDR2 is ANQGSEA.

The rearrangement joins TRBV28 to TRBJ2-7; D uncertain. The V gene's germline CDR1 is MDHEN and CDR2 SYDVKM. The CDR3 is 14 residues long. Trimming took 2 bases from V and 4 from J, leaving 12 bases between them. CDR3: CASSLGPVLYEQYF. DNA of the CDR3: TGTGCCAGCAGTTTAGGGCCCGTCTTATACGAGCAGTACTTC.

V and J are TRBV27 and TRBJ2-5; 13 bases are shared with TRBD2. Trimming took 2 bases from V and 2 from J; bases not matched to a gene: 5. The CDR3 totals 17 residues. Germline-derived CDR1 and CDR2 are MNHEY and SMNVEV (reference sequence). The CDR3 protein is CASSLRRLAGGQETQYF. In DNA form, the CDR3 reads TGTGCCAGCAGTTTACGAAGACTAGCGGGAGGACAAGAGACCCAGTACTTC.

V usage is TRBV7-2 and J usage is TRBJ2-5; 7 nucleotides agree with TRBD1. The CDR3 runs 15 residues. Germline loops: CDR1 SGHTA, CDR2 FQGNSA. V lost 2 bases, J lost 5 bases, and 8 bases stayed unmatched. The CDR3 region is CASSLKGGPSETQYF. The CDR3 DNA reads TGTGCCAGCAGCTTAAAAGGGGGCCCCTCTGAGACCCAGTACTTC.

J is TRBJ2-3 and V is TRBV4-2; D perhaps matches TRBD2 (7 bases). The CDR3 contains 13 residues. Trimming removed 7 bases from V and 5 bases from J, with 13 bases in between. The germline CDR1 and CDR2 sequences are LGHNA and YNFKEQ. In DNA form, the CDR3 reads TGTGCCAGCAAAAAGGGGGGGGGAGATACGCAGTATTTT. Protein sequence: CASKKGGGDTQYF.

The CDR3 reads CASSQSYLSTDTQYF. In DNA form, the CDR3 reads TGTGCCAGCAGCCAATCCTACCTCAGCACAGATACGCAGTATTTT. The V call is TRBV27, the J call TRBJ2-3; D gene unclear. V shed 6 bases and J shed 0 bases, with 13 bases lying between them. Germline V gene data show CDR1 as MNHEY and CDR2 as SMNVEV (reference sequence). The CDR3 contains 15 residues.

The DNA of the CDR3 is TGTGCCAGCAGCACCCCTAGCGGGAGCTCCTACAATGAGCAGTTCTTC. The encoded protein is CASSTPSGSSYNEQFF. The chain combines TRBV13 with TRBJ2-1; 10 nucleotides match TRBD2. Germline CDR1 is PRHDT and CDR2 is FYEKMQ (reference sequence). Trimming cost V 5 bases and J 0 bases; bases outside gene matches: 4. The CDR3 is 16 amino acids. Full variable domain (remainder filled in from reference TRBV13 and TRBJ2-1): AAGVIQSPRHLIKEKRETATLKCYPIPRHDTVYWYQQGPGQDPQFLISFYEKMQSDKGSIPDRFSAQQFSDYHSELNMSSLELGDSALYFCASSTPSGSSYNEQFFGPGTRLTVL.

The chain recombines TRBV9 with TRBJ2-2; TRBD1 matches 7 bases. The V and J ends lost 1 base and 14 bases, in that order; junction bases with no gene match: 5. The CDR3 consists of 12 residues. Germline values: CDR1 SGDLS, CDR2 YYNGEE. The CDR3: CASSVTDRALFF. The CDR3 DNA reads TGTGCCAGCAGCGTAACCGACAGGGCTCTGTTTTTT. The full variable domain, its missing parts supplied by reference TRBV9 and TRBJ2-2, is DSGVTQTPKHLITATGQRVTLRCSPRSGDLSVYWYQQSLDQGLQFLIQYYNGEERAKGNILERFSAQQFPDLHSELNLSSLELGDSALYFCASSVTDRALFFGEGSRLTVL.

This chain joins TRBV4-1 and TRBJ2-5; 9 bases are shared with TRBD1. There are 15 residues in the CDR3. Looked up from germline, CDR1 is MGHRA and CDR2 is YSYEKL. The trim removed 0 bases at V and 5 bases at J, leaving 4 bases unmatched. CDR3 coding DNA: TGCGCCAGCAGCCAAGAGAACAGGGGGCTTGAGACCCAGTACTTC. Protein: CASSQENRGLETQYF.

The CDR3: CASSSPGQGLDTGELFF. In DNA form, the CDR3 reads TGTGCCAGCAGCTCACCGGGACAGGGGCTGGACACCGGGGAGCTGTTTTTT. The genes are TRBV7-9 and TRBJ2-2, with 10 bases identical to TRBD1. The CDR3 is made up of 17 amino acids. Germline V gene data show CDR1 as SEHNR and CDR2 as FQNEAQ (reference sequence). With V trimmed by 4 bases and J by 3 bases, 8 bases remained unmatched.

This clone was seen once. The rearrangement uses TRBV9 and TRBJ2-7; D perhaps matches TRBD1 (5 bases). The V and J ends lost 1 base and 2 bases respectively, with 16 bases between them. Germline assignment: CDR1 SGDLS and CDR2 YYNGEE. This CDR3 has 16 amino acids. CDR3: CASSVRPGHMTYEQYF. In nucleotides, the CDR3 is TGTGCCAGCAGCGTACGGCCAGGGCACATGACCTACGAGCAGTACTTC.